This T cell receptor (beta chain) was recovered during a study of OX40 agonist ivuxolimab in advanced cancers. Study details: Patients in the trial were receiving intravenous ivuxolimab every 2 weeks, at doses of 0.01 to 10 mg/kg. Melanoma, hepatocellular carcinoma, head and neck or renal cell cancer occurred in dose-escalation patients.

Profiling relied on immunoSEQ multiplex PCR, and the TCRdb table lists in-frame clones only, not all of them. The profile shows about 110,000 clones, 75% to 95% of them singletons. Study findings and constraints: With doses of 0.1 to 3.0 mg/kg, CD4+ and CD8+ blood T cells had undergone clonal expansion by week 6.

Regarding this clone: Antigen specificity is unknown.

Patients were ruled out by autoimmune disease history or systemic immunosuppression. This CDR3 contains 12 residues. The V end was cut by 1 base, the J end by 5 bases, with 5 bases between. Germline assignment: CDR1 LNHDA and CDR2 SQIVND (reference sequence). V is TRBV19 and J is TRBJ1-1, with D unresolved. The specimen comprised CD4+ or CD8+ T cells sorted from blood, sampled in a trial of the OX40 agonist ivuxolimab. The source of this sequence is an adult with an advanced solid tumor such as melanoma, head and neck, liver or kidney cancer. The CDR3 here is CASSIGRTEAFF. The CDR3 DNA is TGTGCCAGTAGTATAGGAAGGACTGAAGCTTTCTTT.